The clone carrying this T cell receptor (beta chain) was detected only once. The data originate from a study of T cell responses to AZD1222 COVID-19 vaccine. Clones were sequenced by immunoSEQ multiplex PCR, and TCRdb holds only the in-frame ones, with some missing. This table holds some 71,000 clones, nearly 90% found once. CDR3 length: 15 amino acids. J was trimmed by 3 bases and V by 7 bases; bases with no gene match: 6. Germline lookup yields CDR1 MNHEY and CDR2 SVGAGI. V and J are TRBV6-5 and TRBJ2-1; 10 bases are a match to TRBD2. The source material was peripheral blood, sampled 28 days after the second AZD1222 dose. This TCR came from an adult who received the AZD1222 COVID-19 vaccine. CDR3 residues: CASTFLAGVYNEQFF. The CDR3, as DNA: TGTGCCAGCACCTTCCTAGCGGGAGTCTACAATGAGCAGTTCTTC.